This TCR beta chain was observed in a study of blood T cell repertoires in COVID-19. For the study at large: The United States, Italy and Spain supplied acute and convalescent COVID-19 samples. From T cells, B-cell-depleted T cells, or PBMCs came the material, which was cDNA or gDNA.

V was trimmed by 6 bases and J by 5 bases, leaving 13 bases between them. Looked up from germline, CDR1 is SGHTA and CDR2 is FQGNSA. The CDR3 loop spans 13 amino acids. TCRdb's copy holds only in-frame clones and misses some; the assay was immunoSEQ multiplex PCR. Here the sample spans about 59,000 clones, less than 80% being singletons. Specimen: peripheral blood. This sequence joins TRBV7-2 and TRBJ2-5; D is undetermined. This TCR derives from a human donor in a cohort sampled during active COVID-19. CDR3 sequence (DNA): TGTGCCAGCAGTCTGGCTGCGAGGGAGACCCAGTACTTC. Its protein is CASSLAARETQYF.